This T cell receptor beta chain was captured in a study of T-cell reconstitution after alpha-beta-depleted transplantation in children. General study findings and limits: Several patients had high TCRbeta diversity at day 60; it came from surviving recipient T cells and thymic progenitors. Several hundred graft clones that had expanded were reportedly the source of alpha-beta T cells about two months after transplant. A year post-transplant, T-cell counts and diversity derived mostly from newly produced T cells.

Germline-derived CDR1 and CDR2 are MNHEY and SVGEGT. The ends lost 6 bases at V and 2 bases at J; junction bases unmatched: 7. This CDR3 spans 15 amino acids. Unique molecular identifiers were used in preparing the TCRbeta library. TCRdb reprocessed the PCR reads via MiXCR and lists one record per CDR3 protein. The table lists 500,000 or so distinct CDR3 sequences, about an eighth of them singletons, with 11% to 15% in the top ten. At least ten counts were recorded for this clonotype. Its antigen is not identified. The rearrangement joins TRBV6-2 or TRBV6-3 to TRBJ2-7; 10 positions match TRBD1. This TCR derives from a female patient younger than 10 who had a stem cell transplant for aplastic anemia, so the T cells may come from the graft donor. The source material was PBMCs, mostly from graft donor cells, sampled 180 days after TCRalphabeta/CD19-depleted stem cell transplant. Written as DNA, the CDR3 is TGTGCCAGCAGAGAGGGACAGGGGCCGACCTACGAGCAGTACGTC. It specifies CASREGQGPTYEQYV.